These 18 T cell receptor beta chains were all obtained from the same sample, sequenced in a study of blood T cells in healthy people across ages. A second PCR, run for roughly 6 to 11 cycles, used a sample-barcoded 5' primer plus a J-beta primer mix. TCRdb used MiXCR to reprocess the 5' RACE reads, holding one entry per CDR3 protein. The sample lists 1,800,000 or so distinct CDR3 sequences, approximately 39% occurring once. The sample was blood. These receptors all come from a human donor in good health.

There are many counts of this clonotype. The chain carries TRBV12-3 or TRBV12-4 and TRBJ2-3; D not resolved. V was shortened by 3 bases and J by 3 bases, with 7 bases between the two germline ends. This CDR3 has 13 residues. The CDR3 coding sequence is TGTGCCAGCAGTTTTGGGGTGACAGATACGCAGTATTTT. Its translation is CASSFGVTDTQYF.

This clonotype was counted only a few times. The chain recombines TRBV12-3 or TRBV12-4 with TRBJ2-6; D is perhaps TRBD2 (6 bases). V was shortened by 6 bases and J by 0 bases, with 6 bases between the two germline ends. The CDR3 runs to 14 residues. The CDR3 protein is CASRGLSGANVLTF. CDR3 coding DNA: TGTGCCAGCAGGGGACTCTCTGGGGCCAACGTCCTGACTTTC.

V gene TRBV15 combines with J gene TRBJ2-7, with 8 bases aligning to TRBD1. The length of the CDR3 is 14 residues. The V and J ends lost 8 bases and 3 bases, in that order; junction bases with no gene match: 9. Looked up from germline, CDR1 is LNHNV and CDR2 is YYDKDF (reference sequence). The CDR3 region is CATRPDREIYEQYF. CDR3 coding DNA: TGTGCCACCCGCCCGGACAGGGAGATCTACGAGCAGTACTTC.

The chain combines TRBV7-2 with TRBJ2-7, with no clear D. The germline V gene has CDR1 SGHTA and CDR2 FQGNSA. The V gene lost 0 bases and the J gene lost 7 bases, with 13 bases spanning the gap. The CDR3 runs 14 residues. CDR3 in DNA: TGTGCCAGCAGCTTAGCCCTGAGAGTGGGGGAGCAGTACTTC. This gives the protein CASSLALRVGEQYF.

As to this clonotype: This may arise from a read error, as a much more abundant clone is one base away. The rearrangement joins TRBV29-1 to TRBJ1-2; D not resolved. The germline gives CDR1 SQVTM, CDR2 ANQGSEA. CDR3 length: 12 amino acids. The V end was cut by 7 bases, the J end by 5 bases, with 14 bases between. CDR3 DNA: TGCAGCGGTGCAGACTTGCGGTATGGCTACACCTTC. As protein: CSGADLRYGYTF. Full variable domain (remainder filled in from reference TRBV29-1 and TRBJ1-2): SAVISQKPSRDICQRGTSLTIQCQVDSQVTMMFWYRQQPGQSLTLIATANQGSEATYESGFVIDKFPISRPNLTFSTLTVSNMSPEDSSIYLCSGADLRYGYTFGSGTRLTVV.

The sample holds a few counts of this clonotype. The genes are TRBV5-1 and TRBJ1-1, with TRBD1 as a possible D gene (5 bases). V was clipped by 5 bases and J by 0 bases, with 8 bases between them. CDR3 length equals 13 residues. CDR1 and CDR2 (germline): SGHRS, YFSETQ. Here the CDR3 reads CASSMGLNTEAFF. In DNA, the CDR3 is TGCGCCAGCAGTATGGGACTGAACACTGAAGCTTTCTTT. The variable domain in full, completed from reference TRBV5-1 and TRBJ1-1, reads KAGVTQTPRYLIKTRGQQVTLSCSPISGHRSVSWYQQTPGQGLQFLFEYFSETQRNKGNFPGRFSGRQFSNSRSEMNVSTLELGDSALYLCASSMGLNTEAFFGQGTRLTVV.

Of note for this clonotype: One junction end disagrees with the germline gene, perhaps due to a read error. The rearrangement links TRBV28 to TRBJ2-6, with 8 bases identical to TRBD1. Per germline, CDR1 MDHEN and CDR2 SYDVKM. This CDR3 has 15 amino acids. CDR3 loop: CVSSLTGAGANVLTF. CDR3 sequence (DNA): TGTGTCAGCAGCCTGACAGGGGCTGGGGCCAACGTCCTGACTTTC.

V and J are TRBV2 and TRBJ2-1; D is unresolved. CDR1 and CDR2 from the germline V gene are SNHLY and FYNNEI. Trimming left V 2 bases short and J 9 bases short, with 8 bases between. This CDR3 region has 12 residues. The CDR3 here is CASSEIVGEQFF. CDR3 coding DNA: TGTGCCAGCAGTGAAATAGTCGGTGAGCAGTTCTTC.

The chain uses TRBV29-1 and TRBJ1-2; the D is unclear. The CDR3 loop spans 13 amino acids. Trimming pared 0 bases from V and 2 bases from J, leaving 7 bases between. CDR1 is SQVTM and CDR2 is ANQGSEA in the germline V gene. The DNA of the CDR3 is TGCAGCGTTGAAGACCAGTCGAACTATGGCTACACCTTC. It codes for CSVEDQSNYGYTF.

CDR3 nucleotide sequence: TGTGCCAGCAGCTTAAGGACCGCGAGCGGGGGGGCAAAAGATACGCAGTATTTT. Its translation is CASSLRTASGGAKDTQYF. The genes are TRBV11-3 and TRBJ2-3; the match to TRBD2 covers 10 bases. Germline V gene lookup returns CDR1 SGHNT and CDR2 YENEEA. With 2 bases clipped from V and 5 bases from J, the junction kept 13 bases outside the gene matches. The CDR3 extends over 18 amino acids.

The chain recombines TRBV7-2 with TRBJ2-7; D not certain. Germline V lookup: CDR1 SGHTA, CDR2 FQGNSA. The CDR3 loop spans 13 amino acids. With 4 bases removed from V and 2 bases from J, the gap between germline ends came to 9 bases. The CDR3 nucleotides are TGTGCCAGCAGCTCACCGTCTACCTACGAGCAGTACTTC. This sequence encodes CASSSPSTYEQYF. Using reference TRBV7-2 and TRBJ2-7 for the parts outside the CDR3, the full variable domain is GAGVSQSPSNKVTEKGKDVELRCDPISGHTALYWYRQSLGQGLEFLIYFQGNSAPDKSGLPSDRFSAERTGGSVSTLTIQRTQQEDSAVYLCASSSPSTYEQYFGPGTRLTVT.

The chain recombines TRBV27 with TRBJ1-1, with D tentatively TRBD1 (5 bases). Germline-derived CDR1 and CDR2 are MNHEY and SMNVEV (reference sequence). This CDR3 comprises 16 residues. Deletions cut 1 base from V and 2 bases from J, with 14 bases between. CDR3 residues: CASSLWGGTSNTEAFF. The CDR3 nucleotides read TGTGCCAGCAGTTTATGGGGGGGGACTTCCAACACTGAAGCTTTCTTT.

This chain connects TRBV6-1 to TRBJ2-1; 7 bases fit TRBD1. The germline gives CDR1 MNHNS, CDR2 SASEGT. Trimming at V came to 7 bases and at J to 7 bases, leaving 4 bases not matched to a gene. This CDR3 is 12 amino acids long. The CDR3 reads CASNFRGNEQFF. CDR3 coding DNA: TGTGCCAGCAATTTCAGGGGGAATGAGCAGTTCTTC.

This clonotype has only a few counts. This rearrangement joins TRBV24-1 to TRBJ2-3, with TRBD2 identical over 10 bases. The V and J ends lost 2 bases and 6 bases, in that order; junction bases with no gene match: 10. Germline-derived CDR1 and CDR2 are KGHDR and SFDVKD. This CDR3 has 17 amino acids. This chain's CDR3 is CATSDSRLAGTRDTQYF. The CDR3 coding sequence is TGTGCCACCAGTGATTCACGACTAGCGGGCACACGGGATACGCAGTATTTT.

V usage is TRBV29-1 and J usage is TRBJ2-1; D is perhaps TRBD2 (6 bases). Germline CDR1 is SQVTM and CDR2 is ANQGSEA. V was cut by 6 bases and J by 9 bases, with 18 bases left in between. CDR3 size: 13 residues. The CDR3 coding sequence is TGCAGCGTCGTAAATCCTAGCGTAGGTGAGCAGTTCTTC. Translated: CSVVNPSVGEQFF.

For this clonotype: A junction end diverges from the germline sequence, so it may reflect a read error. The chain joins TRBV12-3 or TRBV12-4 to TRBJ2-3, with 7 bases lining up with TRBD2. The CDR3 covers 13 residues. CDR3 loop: CTSSLGLADTQYF. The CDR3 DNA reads TGTACCAGCAGCCTCGGACTAGCAGATACGCAGTATTTT.

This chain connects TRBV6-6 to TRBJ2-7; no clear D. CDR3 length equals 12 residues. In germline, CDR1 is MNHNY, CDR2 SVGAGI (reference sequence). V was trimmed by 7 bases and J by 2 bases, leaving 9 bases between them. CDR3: CASTNGPYEQYF. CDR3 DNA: TGTGCCAGCACCAACGGTCCCTACGAGCAGTACTTC.

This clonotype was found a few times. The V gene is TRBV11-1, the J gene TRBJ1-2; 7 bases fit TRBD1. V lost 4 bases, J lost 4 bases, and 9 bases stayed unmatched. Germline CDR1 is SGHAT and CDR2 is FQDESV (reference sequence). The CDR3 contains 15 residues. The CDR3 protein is CASSYRRQGVYGYTF. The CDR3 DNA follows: TGTGCCAGCAGCTACCGACGCCAGGGGGTCTATGGCTACACCTTC.